Listed below are T cell receptor beta chains from one sample, sequenced in a study of blood T cell repertoires in COVID-19. Produced via immunoSEQ multiplex PCR; TCRdb's table is partial and in-frame only. There are 200,000 to 250,000 clones in the sample; around 90% occur only once, and 5.5% to 9% lies in the top ten. The sample taken for sequencing was peripheral blood. These receptors all stem from a woman in her seventies with active or convalescent COVID-19. CDR3s include the opening cysteine and the closing phenylalanine or tryptophan. D genes are given only for firm matches.

v_call	d_call	cdr3_aa
TRBV27	TRBD1	CASSFQGEREKLFF
TRBV13	TRBD1	CASSLEYRRTGMVNYGYTF
TRBV7-8	TRBD1	CASSPRQGSTEAFF
TRBV9	TRBD2	CASSVREGRETQYF
TRBV9	TRBD1	CASSEQDQGAAAGNTIYF
TRBV4-3	NA	CASSQDSPKDEQFF
TRBV6-2/TRBV6-3	NA	CASSPLYEQYF
TRBV20-1	TRBD1	CSASHRGKNIQYF
TRBV6-5	NA	CASTGGASGPLHF
TRBV5-1	TRBD1	CASSLAGQGAYTDTQYF
TRBV7-6	NA	CASALGEGSNQPQHF
TRBV11-3	NA	CASSSSPAEAFF
TRBV5-8	NA	CASSSGFQNSPLHF
TRBV11-2	TRBD2	CASTLAGGPGETQYF
TRBV4-3	TRBD2	CASSRESGGGTDTQYF
TRBV3-1/TRBV3-2	NA	CASSQVSLSGANVLTF